Below, 10 T cell receptor beta chains from the same sample are listed, as sequenced in a study of CD8+ T cells in alopecia areata. RNA, once extracted, was reverse transcribed into cDNA for use as the sequencing template. Using immunoSEQ multiplex PCR, the repertoire was profiled, and TCRdb retains in-frame clones only, with some absent. The sample contains 90,000 to 120,000 clones, 59% of which appear only once. Sequences were obtained from CD8+ T cells sorted from blood. The receptor set was obtained from a human donor in good health.

The chain couples TRBV6-1 to TRBJ1-5; 9 nucleotides agree with TRBD1. J gave up 2 bases and V 2 bases, and 4 bases lay outside the gene matches. CDR1 is MNHNS and CDR2 is SASEGT in the germline V gene. The CDR3 sequence is 16 residues long. The CDR3 is CASSETWTGGNQPQHF. The CDR3 nucleotides read TGTGCCAGCAGTGAAACGTGGACAGGGGGCAATCAGCCCCAGCATTTT.

This clone was observed at least ten times. The identical CDR3 is also encoded by other nucleotide sequences in the sample. The J gene is TRBJ1-5, the V gene TRBV7-9; D gene uncertain. V lost 1 base and J 0 bases, leaving 4 bases between the germline ends. The CDR3 is made up of 14 amino acids. The germline gives CDR1 SEHNR, CDR2 FQNEAQ (reference sequence). The CDR3 region is CASSLGNSNQPQHF. The CDR3 nucleotides read TGTGCCAGCAGCTTAGGCAATAGCAATCAGCCCCAGCATTTT.

The chain uses TRBV5-6 and TRBJ2-2; D is ambiguous. Per the germline V gene, CDR1 is SGHDT and CDR2 is YYEEEE. V shed 0 bases and J shed 6 bases, with 12 bases lying between them. The CDR3 length is 15 residues. The CDR3 loop is CASSLVGQSPGELFF. CDR3 sequence (DNA): TGTGCCAGCAGCTTGGTAGGTCAGTCGCCCGGGGAGCTGTTTTTT.

This chain connects TRBV4-1 to TRBJ2-1, with D maybe TRBD1 (6 bases). CDR1 MGHRA and CDR2 YSYEKL come from the germline V gene. V was trimmed by 1 base and J by 8 bases, leaving 15 bases between them. The CDR3 length is 15 residues. The CDR3 loop is CASSQAPGAGHEQFF. CDR3 coding DNA: TGCGCCAGCAGCCAAGCACCAGGGGCTGGGCATGAGCAGTTCTTC.

This clone came up a few times. Here the CDR3 DNA reads TGCAGCGTTGATGGCTTCCTAGCGTACCAAGAGACCCAGTACTTC. It is translated as CSVDGFLAYQETQYF. This sequence joins TRBV29-1 and TRBJ2-5; possible D gene TRBD2, 6 bases. V gave up 3 bases and J gave up 0 bases, with 14 bases separating them. This CDR3 has 15 amino acids. Germline lookup yields CDR1 SQVTM and CDR2 ANQGSEA.

The rearrangement joins TRBV9 to TRBJ2-7, with D perhaps TRBD2 (5 bases). CDR1 and CDR2 from the germline V gene are SGDLS and YYNGEE. This CDR3 comprises 14 residues. V was trimmed by 0 bases and J by 4 bases, leaving 11 bases between them. The CDR3 DNA sequence: TGTGCCAGCAGCGTAGGAGGACGGAGGTACGAGCAGTACTTC. This sequence encodes CASSVGGRRYEQYF.

The chain combines TRBV7-6 with TRBJ2-3; D is unresolved. Per germline, CDR1 SGHVS and CDR2 FNYEAQ. V lost 1 base, J lost 1 base, and 6 bases lay in between. The CDR3 extends over 14 amino acids. The CDR3 nucleotides read TGTGCCAGCAGCTTAGGTTCGGGCACAGATACGCAGTATTTT. It specifies CASSLGSGTDTQYF.

The chain employs TRBV6-5 and TRBJ2-5, with D tentatively TRBD1 or TRBD2 (5 bases each). This CDR3 is 15 amino acids long. Trimming shortened V by 2 bases and J by 5 bases, and 15 bases separated the two germline ends. Per germline, CDR1 MNHEY and CDR2 SVGAGI. DNA for the CDR3: TGTGCCAGCAGTTACGCCGGGACCACCCGGGAGACCCAGTACTTC. Residues: CASSYAGTTRETQYF.

V is TRBV5-1 and J is TRBJ2-7, with a weak D call TRBD2 (6 bases). The CDR3 consists of 17 residues. CDR1 and CDR2 from the germline V gene are SGHRS and YFSETQ. V lost 0 bases and J 5 bases, leaving 21 bases between the germline ends. The CDR3 DNA sequence: TGCGCCAGCAGCTTGGCTCTCGCGGGGTCCAGGTGGGACGAGCAGTACTTC. Its protein is CASSLALAGSRWDEQYF. Using reference TRBV5-1 and TRBJ2-7 for the parts outside the CDR3, the full variable domain is KAGVTQTPRYLIKTRGQQVTLSCSPISGHRSVSWYQQTPGQGLQFLFEYFSETQRNKGNFPGRFSGRQFSNSRSEMNVSTLELGDSALYLCASSLALAGSRWDEQYFGPGTRLTVT.

The chain recombines TRBV5-1 with TRBJ2-6; D may match TRBD1 or TRBD2 (5 bases each). This CDR3 spans 17 amino acids. Germline V gene lookup returns CDR1 SGHRS and CDR2 YFSETQ. V was clipped by 4 bases and J by 4 bases, with 18 bases between them. The CDR3 region is CASSLGVRAPGANVLTF. DNA for the CDR3: TGCGCCAGCAGCCTGGGGGTTCGGGCTCCCGGGGCCAACGTCCTGACTTTC.